This TCR beta chain was sequenced in a study of monozygotic twins with inflammatory bowel disease. UMIs incorporating a 6-nucleotide sample barcode were appended by means of template switching. TCRdb reanalyzed the 5' RACE reads, giving one entry per CDR3 protein sequence and no DNA. The listing contains under 350,000 distinct CDR3 sequences. The CDR3 is 16 amino acids. CDR1 and CDR2 (germline): SGHRS, YFSETQ. This TCR came from a human donor with ulcerative colitis or Crohn's disease, or a healthy co-twin of an affected twin (not recorded which). Specimen: blood. The chain combines TRBV5-1 with TRBJ2-2; TCRdb calls TRBD1, which cannot be checked without DNA. This CDR3 reads CASSLNVRGLSRELFF.